Presented here are 9 T cell receptor beta chains from one specimen sequenced in a study of blood T cell repertoires in COVID-19. Some clones are missing from TCRdb's copy, which holds only in-frame ones; the method was immunoSEQ multiplex PCR. The sample has roughly 100,000 clones; roughly two thirds are singletons. Sequencing input: peripheral blood. These receptor sequences come from a human donor with acute or convalescent COVID-19. The donor label of this sample is uncertain.

This clone was observed a handful of times. The J gene is TRBJ1-3, the V gene TRBV6-1; D possibly corresponds to TRBD1 (5 bases). This CDR3 is built from 15 residues. Trimming left V 2 bases short and J 4 bases short, with 12 bases between. The germline gives CDR1 MNHNS, CDR2 SASEGT. CDR3 DNA sequence: TGTGCCAGCAGTGAATGGGCAGGGTGGGGAAACACCATATATTTT. It translates to CASSEWAGWGNTIYF.

This clone came up a few times. V and J are TRBV11-2 and TRBJ2-3; TRBD2 might be the D (6 bases). The germline gives CDR1 SGHAT, CDR2 FQNNGV. The CDR3 has 18 residues. Trimming removed 1 base at V and 1 base at J, with 18 bases between. The CDR3 loop reads CASSLGSLNSGGTDTQYF. CDR3 in DNA: TGTGCCAGCAGCTTAGGGTCCCTGAACTCGGGGGGCACAGATACGCAGTATTTT.

The chain combines TRBV2 with TRBJ2-5; possible D gene TRBD2, 6 bases. CDR3 size: 15 residues. Germline loops: CDR1 SNHLY, CDR2 FYNNEI. V shed 6 bases and J shed 3 bases, with 17 bases lying between them. CDR3 nucleotide sequence: TGTGCCAGCAGGGGGCGGGGCCAGACCGAAGAGACCCAGTACTTC. Its protein product is CASRGRGQTEETQYF.

The V call is TRBV5-1, the J call TRBJ2-7; 11 bases match TRBD2. CDR3 length: 15 amino acids. Trimming cost V 4 bases and J 3 bases; bases outside gene matches: 6. In germline, CDR1 is SGHRS, CDR2 YFSETQ. This CDR3 reads CASSPASGGNYEQYF. CDR3 bases: TGCGCCAGCAGCCCGGCTAGCGGGGGGAACTACGAGCAGTACTTC.

The chain has TRBV4-1 and TRBJ1-4; 7 bases agree with TRBD1. Germline V gene lookup returns CDR1 MGHRA and CDR2 YSYEKL. The V and J ends lost 5 bases and 5 bases, in that order; junction bases with no gene match: 11. This CDR3 spans 16 amino acids. The CDR3 is CASSTRRGTVNEKLFF. The CDR3 DNA reads as TGCGCCAGCAGCACCCGGAGGGGGACAGTCAATGAAAAACTGTTTTTT.

The chain recombines TRBV19 with TRBJ2-1; weak D call: TRBD1 (6 bases). Germline CDR1 and CDR2: LNHDA and SQIVND (reference sequence). The CDR3 totals 16 residues. V gave up 6 bases and J gave up 0 bases, with 15 bases separating them. CDR3 residues: CASSLTGSHSYNEQFF. The CDR3 nucleotides are TGTGCCAGTAGCCTAACAGGGTCTCACTCCTACAATGAGCAGTTCTTC.

This clone was seen a handful of times. The chain's CDR3 is CASSFLRAGGTTEAFF. For the CDR3, the DNA is TGTGCCAGCAGCTTCTTGCGGGCAGGAGGGACCACTGAAGCTTTCTTT. The chain joins TRBV7-6 to TRBJ1-1, with a weak D call TRBD1 (5 bases). V lost 3 bases and J lost 4, with 18 bases in between. Per the germline V gene, CDR1 is SGHVS and CDR2 is FNYEAQ. The CDR3 is 16 amino acids.

The CDR3 region is CASRSGAGPNTGELFF. The CDR3 DNA follows: TGTGCCAGTAGATCCGGAGCGGGCCCGAACACCGGGGAGCTGTTTTTT. The chain uses TRBV19 and TRBJ2-2, with D possibly being TRBD2 (6 bases). V lost 6 bases, J lost 0 bases, and 14 bases lay in between. From germline, CDR1 is LNHDA and CDR2 SQIVND (reference sequence). The CDR3 spans 16 residues.

This clone was counted ten times or more. The V and J genes are TRBV29-1 and TRBJ2-7, with 7 bases lining up with TRBD1. The J segment lost 3 bases and the V segment lost 7 bases, leaving 9 bases of the junction unmatched. The CDR3 is made up of 13 amino acids. In germline, CDR1 is SQVTM, CDR2 ANQGSEA. Here the CDR3 DNA reads TGCAGCGCCTCCGACAGGGCTGGCTACGAGCAGTACTTC. Its translation: CSASDRAGYEQYF.